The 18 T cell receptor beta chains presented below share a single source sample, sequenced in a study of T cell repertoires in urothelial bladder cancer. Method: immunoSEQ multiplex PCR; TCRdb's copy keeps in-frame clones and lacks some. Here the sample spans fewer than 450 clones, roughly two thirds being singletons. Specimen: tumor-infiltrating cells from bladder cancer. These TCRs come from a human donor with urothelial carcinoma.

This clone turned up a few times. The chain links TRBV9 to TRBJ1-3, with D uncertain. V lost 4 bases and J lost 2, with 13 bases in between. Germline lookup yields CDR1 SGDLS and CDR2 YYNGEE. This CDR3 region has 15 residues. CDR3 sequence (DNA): TGTGCCAGCAGCCCCCGACTAGGACCTGGAAACACCATATATTTT. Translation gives CASSPRLGPGNTIYF.

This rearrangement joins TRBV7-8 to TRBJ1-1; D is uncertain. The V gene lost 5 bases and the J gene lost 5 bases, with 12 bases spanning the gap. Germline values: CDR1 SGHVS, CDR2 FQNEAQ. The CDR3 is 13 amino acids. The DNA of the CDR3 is TGTGCCAGCAGCCCCGACCCCGGTACTGAAGCTTTCTTT. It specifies CASSPDPGTEAFF.

As DNA, the CDR3 is TGTGCCAGTAGTACTCCGGGACTAGCGGGGGGAAATGAGCAGTTCTTC. The encoded protein is CASSTPGLAGGNEQFF. The chain recombines TRBV19 with TRBJ2-1; 15 positions agree with TRBD2. Germline CDR1 LNHDA, CDR2 SQIVND (reference sequence). Losses at the gene ends were 4 bases for V and 7 bases for J; bases not matched to a gene: 5. The CDR3 has 16 residues.

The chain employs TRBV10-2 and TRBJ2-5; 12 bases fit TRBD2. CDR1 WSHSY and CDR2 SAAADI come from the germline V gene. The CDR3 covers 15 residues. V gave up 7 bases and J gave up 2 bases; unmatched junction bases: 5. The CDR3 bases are TGCGCCAGCACCTTCGGACTAGCGGGACAAGAGACCCAGTACTTC. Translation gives CASTFGLAGQETQYF.

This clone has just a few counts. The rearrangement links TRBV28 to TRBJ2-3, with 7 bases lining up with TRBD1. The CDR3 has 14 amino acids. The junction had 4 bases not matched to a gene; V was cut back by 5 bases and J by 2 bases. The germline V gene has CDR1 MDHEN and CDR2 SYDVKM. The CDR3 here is CASSPGTVTDTQYF. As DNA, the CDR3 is TGTGCCAGCAGTCCAGGGACAGTCACAGATACGCAGTATTTT.

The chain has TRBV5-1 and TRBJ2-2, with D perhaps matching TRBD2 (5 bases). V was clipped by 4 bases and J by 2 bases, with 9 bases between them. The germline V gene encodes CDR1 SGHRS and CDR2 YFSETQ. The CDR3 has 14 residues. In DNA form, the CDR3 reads TGCGCCAGCAGCCGGACTTTAAACACCGGGGAGCTGTTTTTT. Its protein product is CASSRTLNTGELFF. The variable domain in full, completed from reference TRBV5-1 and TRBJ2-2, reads KAGVTQTPRYLIKTRGQQVTLSCSPISGHRSVSWYQQTPGQGLQFLFEYFSETQRNKGNFPGRFSGRQFSNSRSEMNVSTLELGDSALYLCASSRTLNTGELFFGEGSRLTVL.

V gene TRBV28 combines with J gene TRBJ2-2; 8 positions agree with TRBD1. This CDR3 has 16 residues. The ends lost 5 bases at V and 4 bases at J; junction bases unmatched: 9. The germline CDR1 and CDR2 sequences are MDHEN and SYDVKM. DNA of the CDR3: TGTGCCAGCAGTATCAAAACCGGGACAGGCACCGGGGAGCTGTTTTTT. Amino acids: CASSIKTGTGTGELFF.

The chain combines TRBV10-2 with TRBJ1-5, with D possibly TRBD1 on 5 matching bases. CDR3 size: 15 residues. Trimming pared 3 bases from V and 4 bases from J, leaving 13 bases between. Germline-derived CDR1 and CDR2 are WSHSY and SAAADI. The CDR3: CASSDTGLLNQPQHF. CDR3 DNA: TGCGCCAGCAGTGATACGGGGCTCCTTAATCAGCCCCAGCATTTT.

CDR3 DNA: TGCGCCAGCAGCCAAGGTGTTGGGCAGGGAAACAATGAGCAGTTCTTC. This sequence encodes CASSQGVGQGNNEQFF. The rearrangement joins TRBV4-3 to TRBJ2-1; maybe TRBD1 (5 bases). Germline V lookup: CDR1 LGHNA, CDR2 YSLEER. The CDR3 length is 16 residues. The V and J ends lost 1 base and 5 bases respectively, with 15 bases between them.

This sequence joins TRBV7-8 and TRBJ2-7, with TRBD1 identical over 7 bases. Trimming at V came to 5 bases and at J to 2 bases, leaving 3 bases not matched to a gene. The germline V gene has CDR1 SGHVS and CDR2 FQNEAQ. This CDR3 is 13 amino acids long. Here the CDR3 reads CASSPTGAYEQYF. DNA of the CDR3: TGTGCCAGCAGCCCAACAGGGGCCTACGAGCAGTACTTC.

In DNA, the CDR3 is TGTGCTGGACAGGAGGGGGCGTATGGCTACACCTTC. Translating gives CAGQEGAYGYTF. The J gene is TRBJ1-2, the V gene TRBV30, with TRBD1 identical over 7 bases. Germline CDR1 reads GTSNPN; CDR2 reads SVGIG (reference sequence). The CDR3 runs 12 residues.

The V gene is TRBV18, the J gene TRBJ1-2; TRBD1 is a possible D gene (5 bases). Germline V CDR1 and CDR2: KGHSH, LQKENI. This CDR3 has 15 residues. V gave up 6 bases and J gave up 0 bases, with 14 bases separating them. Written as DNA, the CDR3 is TGTGCCAGCTCCTCTCGAGACAGTTCTAACTATGGCTACACCTTC. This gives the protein CASSSRDSSNYGYTF.

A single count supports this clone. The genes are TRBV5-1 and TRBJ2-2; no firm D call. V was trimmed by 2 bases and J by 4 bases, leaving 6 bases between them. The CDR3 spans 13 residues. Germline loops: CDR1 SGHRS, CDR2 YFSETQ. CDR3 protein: CASSFPSTGELFF. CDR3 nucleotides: TGCGCCAGCAGCTTCCCCAGCACCGGGGAGCTGTTTTTT.

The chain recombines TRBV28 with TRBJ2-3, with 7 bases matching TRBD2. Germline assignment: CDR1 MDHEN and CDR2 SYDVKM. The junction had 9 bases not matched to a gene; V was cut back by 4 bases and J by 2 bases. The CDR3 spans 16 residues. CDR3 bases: TGTGCCAGCAGTTCCCCCAGCGGGGACTACACAGATACGCAGTATTTT. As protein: CASSSPSGDYTDTQYF.

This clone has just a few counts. CDR3 DNA: TGTGCCAGCAGTCCGGGGTCTGAAGCTTTCTTT. Its protein product is CASSPGSEAFF. The V call is TRBV6-6, the J call TRBJ1-1; D is unclear. Looked up from germline, CDR1 is MNHNY and CDR2 is SVGAGI (reference sequence). Trimming took 5 bases from V and 6 from J, leaving 7 bases between them. The CDR3 is 11 residues long.

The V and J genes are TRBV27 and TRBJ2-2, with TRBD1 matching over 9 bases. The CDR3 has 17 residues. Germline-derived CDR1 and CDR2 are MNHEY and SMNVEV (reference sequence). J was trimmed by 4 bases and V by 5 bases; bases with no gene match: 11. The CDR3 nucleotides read TGTGCCAGCAGTCTTCAACAGGGGGCGGGTTTCACCGGGGAGCTGTTTTTT. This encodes CASSLQQGAGFTGELFF.

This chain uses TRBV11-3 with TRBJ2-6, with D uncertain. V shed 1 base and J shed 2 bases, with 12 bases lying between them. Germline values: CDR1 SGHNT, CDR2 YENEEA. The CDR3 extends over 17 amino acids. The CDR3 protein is CASSLAKVVTGANVLTF. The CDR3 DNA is TGTGCCAGCAGCTTAGCGAAGGTGGTAACTGGGGCCAACGTCCTGACTTTC. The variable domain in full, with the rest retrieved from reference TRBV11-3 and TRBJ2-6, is EAGVVQSPRYKIIEKKQPVAFWCNPISGHNTLYWYLQNLGQGPELLIRYENEEAVDDSQLPKDRFSAERLKGVDSTLKIQPAELGDSAVYLCASSLAKVVTGANVLTFGAGSRLTVL.

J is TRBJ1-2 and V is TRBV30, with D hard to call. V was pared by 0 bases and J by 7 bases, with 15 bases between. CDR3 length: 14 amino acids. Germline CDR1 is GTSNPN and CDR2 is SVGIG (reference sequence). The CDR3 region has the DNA TGTGCCTGGAGTGTACCTCCGGGCGTCGGTGGCTACACCTTC. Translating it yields CAWSVPPGVGGYTF.